This record covers a single TCR beta chain. Its antigen remains unknown. Autologous stem cell transplantation was followed by relapse in every patient, and brentuximab vedotin exposure varied. Best response was recorded as complete response, partial response or progressive disease. With V trimmed by 6 bases and J by 5 bases, 4 bases remained unmatched. This CDR3 is 13 amino acids long. CDR1 and CDR2 from the germline V gene are SGHNT and YENEEA. The assay was immunoSEQ multiplex PCR, and TCRdb's table has in-frame clones only and misses some. This sample has about 36,000 clones; more than 65% occur once, and the top ten carry roughly 13%. The data were obtained in a study of PD-1 blockade in classical Hodgkin lymphoma. Study-level findings and limits: In newly diagnosed patients, baseline TCR diversity was reportedly below that of healthy donors.

The sequence was collected from a human donor with classical Hodgkin lymphoma. The chain employs TRBV11-3 and TRBJ1-2, with 9 positions matching TRBD1. Sequenced material: peripheral blood mononuclear cells (PBMCs), taken before the second cycle of nivolumab. Here the CDR3 DNA reads TGTGCCAGCAGTACGGACAGGGGTTATGGCTACACCTTC. Protein product: CASSTDRGYGYTF.